A selection of T cell receptor beta chains follows, all from one sample in a study of CD8 T cells in ankylosing spondylitis. TCRdb ran MiXCR on the 5' RACE reads and lists one entry per CDR3 protein. In the table there are 290,000 or so distinct CDR3 sequences, around 20% of which are singletons. What was sequenced was blood, either unsorted or a sorted T cell fraction (not recorded which). Receptor source: a female donor with ankylosing spondylitis or in good health (not recorded which). The CDR3 runs from the conserved cysteine through the conserved F or W. D genes are given only for firm matches. The size of a clone is reported for some rows only, either as once, few or many, or as a class for expanded clones.

V gene: TRBV4-2
clone size: many
D gene: TRBD1
J gene: TRBJ1-1
CDR3 protein: CASSHLRGTGSTEAFF
CDR3 DNA: TGTGCCAGCAGCCACCTGAGGGGGACAGGGAGCACTGAAGCTTTCTTT

V gene: TRBV5-1
clone size: NA
D gene: NA
J gene: TRBJ1-2
CDR3 protein: CASKLRLDNYGYTF
CDR3 DNA: TGCGCCAGCAAACTGAGATTAGATAACTATGGCTACACCTTC

V gene: TRBV20-1
clone size: few
D gene: TRBD2
J gene: TRBJ2-3
CDR3 protein: CSARDGTSGSTDTQYF
CDR3 DNA: TGCAGTGCTAGAGATGGGACTAGCGGGAGCACAGATACGCAGTATTTT

V gene: TRBV12-3/TRBV12-4
clone size: few
D gene: NA
J gene: TRBJ2-1
CDR3 protein: CASSPQPGLNEQFF
CDR3 DNA: TGTGCCAGCAGTCCCCAGCCGGGACTCAATGAGCAGTTCTTC

V gene: TRBV11-1
clone size: NA
D gene: NA
J gene: TRBJ2-5
CDR3 protein: CASSGGEEETQYF
CDR3 DNA: TGTGCCAGCAGCGGCGGGGAAGAAGAGACCCAGTACTTC

V gene: TRBV9
clone size: NA
D gene: TRBD1
J gene: TRBJ2-1
CDR3 protein: CASSVWDSTYNEQFF
CDR3 DNA: TGTGCCAGCAGCGTATGGGACAGTACCTACAATGAGCAGTTCTTC

V gene: TRBV11-2
clone size: NA
D gene: TRBD2
J gene: TRBJ2-1
CDR3 protein: CASSLDGLADNEQFF
CDR3 DNA: TGTGCCAGCAGCTTAGATGGGCTAGCGGACAATGAGCAGTTCTTC

V gene: TRBV6-2/TRBV6-3
clone size: NA
D gene: TRBD2
J gene: TRBJ2-2
CDR3 protein: CAPAGWLAGYTGELFF
CDR3 DNA: TGTGCCCCGGCGGGCTGGCTAGCGGGGTACACCGGGGAGCTGTTTTTT

V gene: TRBV7-9
clone size: NA
D gene: TRBD1
J gene: TRBJ2-3
CDR3 protein: CASSPYRGSTDTQYF
CDR3 DNA: TGTGCCAGCAGCCCGTACAGGGGGAGCACAGATACGCAGTATTTT

V gene: TRBV7-2
clone size: few
D gene: TRBD2
J gene: TRBJ2-3
CDR3 protein: CASTEGRASDTQYF
CDR3 DNA: TGTGCCAGCACCGAGGGGAGGGCCTCGGATACGCAGTATTTT

V gene: TRBV11-2
clone size: NA
D gene: NA
J gene: TRBJ2-7
CDR3 protein: CASSLERPYEQYF
CDR3 DNA: TGTGCCAGCAGCTTGGAGCGGCCGTACGAGCAGTACTTC

V gene: TRBV6-1
clone size: NA
D gene: TRBD1
J gene: TRBJ1-2
CDR3 protein: CASSRGQGVYGYTF
CDR3 DNA: TGTGCCAGCAGTCGCGGACAGGGAGTCTATGGCTACACCTTC

V gene: TRBV29-1
clone size: many
D gene: NA
J gene: TRBJ2-1
CDR3 protein: CSVEDHSAYNEQFF
CDR3 DNA: TGCAGCGTTGAAGATCATAGCGCTTACAATGAGCAGTTCTTC

V gene: TRBV18
clone size: few
D gene: NA
J gene: TRBJ1-1
CDR3 protein: CATDGAGTEAFF
CDR3 DNA: TGTGCCACAGACGGGGCTGGGACTGAAGCTTTCTTT

V gene: TRBV27
clone size: few
D gene: NA
J gene: TRBJ1-2
CDR3 protein: CASRSGWGNYGYTF
CDR3 DNA: TGTGCCAGCAGGTCGGGATGGGGGAACTATGGCTACACCTTC

V gene: TRBV7-9
clone size: NA
D gene: TRBD2
J gene: TRBJ2-1
CDR3 protein: CASSLTSGSGNEQFF
CDR3 DNA: TGTGCCAGCAGCTTAACTAGCGGGAGCGGCAATGAGCAGTTCTTC

V gene: TRBV12-3/TRBV12-4
clone size: NA
D gene: TRBD2
J gene: TRBJ2-5
CDR3 protein: CASSRTSGRGEETQYF
CDR3 DNA: TGTGCCAGCAGCCGGACTAGCGGGAGGGGCGAGGAGACCCAGTACTTC

V gene: TRBV20-1
clone size: NA
D gene: NA
J gene: TRBJ2-1
CDR3 protein: CSAFSGARTTNEQFF
CDR3 DNA: TGCAGTGCCTTTAGCGGAGCAAGGACGACCAATGAGCAGTTCTTC

V gene: TRBV9
clone size: many
D gene: NA
J gene: TRBJ1-3
CDR3 protein: CASSVEARGNTIYF
CDR3 DNA: TGTGCCAGCAGCGTAGAAGCGCGGGGAAACACCATATATTTT

V gene: TRBV29-1
clone size: few
D gene: NA
J gene: TRBJ2-1
CDR3 protein: CSVDRGGYNEQFF
CDR3 DNA: TGCAGCGTTGATAGGGGGGGATACAATGAGCAGTTCTTC

V gene: TRBV19
clone size: NA
D gene: TRBD2
J gene: TRBJ2-1
CDR3 protein: CASSPGLAYNEQFF
CDR3 DNA: TGTGCCAGTAGCCCGGGACTAGCGTACAATGAGCAGTTCTTC

V gene: TRBV19
clone size: NA
D gene: NA
J gene: TRBJ2-1
CDR3 protein: CATISRAQYNEQFF
CDR3 DNA: TGTGCCACCATTAGTAGGGCCCAATACAATGAGCAGTTCTTC

V gene: TRBV20-1
clone size: few
D gene: TRBD2
J gene: TRBJ2-3
CDR3 protein: CSARISSGGTTDTQYF
CDR3 DNA: TGCAGTGCTAGGATCTCTAGCGGGGGAACCACAGATACGCAGTATTTT

V gene: TRBV5-5
clone size: few
D gene: NA
J gene: TRBJ2-2
CDR3 protein: CASSLRPELTGELFF
CDR3 DNA: TGTGCCAGCAGCTTGAGGCCGGAACTCACCGGGGAGCTGTTTTTT

V gene: TRBV12-3/TRBV12-4
clone size: NA
D gene: NA
J gene: TRBJ1-4
CDR3 protein: CASRATGRGEKLFF
CDR3 DNA: TGTGCCAGCAGAGCAACAGGGAGAGGGGAAAAACTGTTTTTT

V gene: TRBV6-5
clone size: NA
D gene: NA
J gene: TRBJ1-2
CDR3 protein: CASTKSGGGYTF
CDR3 DNA: TGTGCCAGCACCAAAAGCGGGGGTGGCTACACCTTC

V gene: TRBV6-5
clone size: few
D gene: TRBD1
J gene: TRBJ2-7
CDR3 protein: CASSYIGTANAEQYF
CDR3 DNA: TGTGCCAGCAGTTACATAGGGACAGCTAATGCCGAGCAGTACTTC

V gene: TRBV5-1
clone size: NA
D gene: NA
J gene: TRBJ2-1
CDR3 protein: CASSLDSRPSNEQFF
CDR3 DNA: TGCGCCAGCAGCCTGGACAGCCGACCGTCCAATGAGCAGTTCTTC

V gene: TRBV4-3
clone size: NA
D gene: TRBD1
J gene: TRBJ1-1
CDR3 protein: CASSHKGAGDTEAFF
CDR3 DNA: TGCGCCAGCAGCCACAAGGGGGCGGGGGATACTGAAGCTTTCTTT

V gene: TRBV20-1
clone size: NA
D gene: TRBD2
J gene: TRBJ2-7
CDR3 protein: CSASSGSGGEQYF
CDR3 DNA: TGCAGTGCGTCTAGCGGGAGCGGAGGGGAGCAGTACTTC

V gene: TRBV29-1
clone size: many
D gene: NA
J gene: TRBJ1-1
CDR3 protein: CSGGGGNTEAFF
CDR3 DNA: TGCAGCGGAGGGGGGGGGAACACTGAAGCTTTCTTT

V gene: TRBV6-6
clone size: many
D gene: NA
J gene: TRBJ1-2
CDR3 protein: CAARAPSDYGYTF
CDR3 DNA: TGTGCCGCACGGGCCCCGTCTGACTATGGCTACACCTTC

V gene: TRBV5-1
clone size: few
D gene: NA
J gene: TRBJ1-2
CDR3 protein: CASSLDVGGNYGYTF
CDR3 DNA: TGCGCCAGCAGCTTGGATGTCGGGGGGAACTATGGCTACACCTTC